This passage covers 22 T cell receptor beta chains from one sample sequenced in a study of OX40 agonist ivuxolimab in advanced cancers. Clones were sequenced by immunoSEQ multiplex PCR, and TCRdb holds only the in-frame ones, with some missing. This sample yields fewer than 40,000 clones, of which approximately 81% are seen a single time; 1.3% to 1.5% belongs to the top ten. Material: CD4+ or CD8+ T cells sorted from blood, obtained in a trial of the OX40 agonist ivuxolimab. These receptors were obtained from an adult with an advanced solid tumor such as melanoma, head and neck, liver or kidney cancer.

The genes are TRBV29-1 and TRBJ2-5, with D hard to call. Between the trimmed V and J ends, which lost 7 bases and 5 bases, there was a span of 14 bases. Germline V gene sequence: CDR1 SQVTM, CDR2 ANQGSEA. CDR3 length: 12 residues. Here the CDR3 reads CSASGYPETQYF. The CDR3 region has the DNA TGCAGCGCCTCTGGTTATCCCGAGACCCAGTACTTC. Full variable domain (missing parts from reference TRBV29-1 and TRBJ2-5): SAVISQKPSRDICQRGTSLTIQCQVDSQVTMMFWYRQQPGQSLTLIATANQGSEATYESGFVIDKFPISRPNLTFSTLTVSNMSPEDSSIYLCSASGYPETQYFGPGTRLLVL.

The rearrangement links TRBV25-1 to TRBJ2-1, with a weak D call TRBD2 (5 bases). The germline V and J ends were trimmed by 8 bases and 7 bases, with 12 bases remaining between them. Germline assignment: CDR1 MGHDK and CDR2 SYGVNS. The CDR3 length is 12 residues. In DNA, the CDR3 is TGTGCCAGCCAGAGGAGGAGAAATGAGCAGTTCTTC. Translating it yields CASQRRRNEQFF.

The genes are TRBV6-5 and TRBJ2-2; TRBD2 matches at 8 bases. The germline CDR1 and CDR2 sequences are MNHEY and SVGAGI. Trimming cost V 4 bases and J 3 bases; bases outside gene matches: 4. This CDR3 is built from 15 residues. The CDR3 is CASSSGTRYTGELFF. In nucleotides, the CDR3 is TGTGCCAGCAGTTCCGGGACTAGATACACCGGGGAGCTGTTTTTT.

The rearrangement links TRBV5-6 to TRBJ2-1, with a weak D call TRBD2 (6 bases). In germline, CDR1 is SGHDT, CDR2 YYEEEE. Trimming removed 1 base from V and 2 bases from J, with 10 bases in between. The CDR3 sequence is 15 residues long. The chain's CDR3 is CASSLWGVTYNEQFF. CDR3 nucleotides: TGTGCCAGCAGCTTGTGGGGGGTTACCTACAATGAGCAGTTCTTC.

This clone ranks as medium-sized. The rearrangement uses TRBV28 and TRBJ2-4; TRBD1 is a possible D gene (6 bases). Trimming left V 3 bases short and J 0 bases short, with 12 bases between. Germline assignment: CDR1 MDHEN and CDR2 SYDVKM. CDR3 length: 16 amino acids. CDR3 DNA sequence: TGTGCCAGCAGTTTCAGCCACAGGGTAGCCAAAAACATTCAGTACTTC. As protein: CASSFSHRVAKNIQYF.

The genes are TRBV27 and TRBJ2-7; possible D gene TRBD2, 5 bases. The V and J ends lost 8 bases and 0 bases respectively, with 14 bases between them. Germline V lookup: CDR1 MNHEY, CDR2 SMNVEV (reference sequence). This CDR3 has 14 residues. In nucleotides, the CDR3 is TGTGCCAGCGGACTGACTATGCTCTCCTACGAGCAGTACTTC. Its protein is CASGLTMLSYEQYF.

The V call is TRBV6-5, the J call TRBJ2-2; TRBD1 aligns across 11 bases. Losses at the gene ends were 6 bases for V and 7 bases for J; bases not matched to a gene: 7. This CDR3 region has 15 residues. In germline, CDR1 is MNHEY, CDR2 SVGAGI. CDR3 sequence: CASSRTGGVGGELFF. In DNA, the CDR3 is TGTGCCAGCAGCCGGACAGGGGGCGTCGGCGGGGAGCTGTTTTTT.

This clone was observed a few times. The chain couples TRBV21-1 to TRBJ2-7; the table assigns TRBD2, which was not confirmed against the DNA. TRBV21-1 is given as a pseudogene. The CDR3 spans 16 residues. The CDR3 here is CASSKRASGTSYEQYF. For the CDR3, the DNA is TGTGCCAGCAGCAAACGGGCTAGCGGGACTTCCTACGAGCAGTACTTC.

This sequence joins TRBV19 and TRBJ2-3; tentative D call: TRBD2 (7 bases). V was clipped by 2 bases and J by 5 bases, with 14 bases between them. The CDR3 totals 15 residues. Germline V gene lookup returns CDR1 LNHDA and CDR2 SQIVND (reference sequence). CDR3 coding DNA: TGTGCCAGTAGTATAATCCAGGGAGGGGGAGATACGCAGTATTTT. Protein product: CASSIIQGGGDTQYF.

The chain combines TRBV5-8 with TRBJ2-7; D perhaps matches TRBD1 (5 bases). Per germline, CDR1 SGHTS and CDR2 YDEGEE. CDR3 length equals 13 residues. V was cut by 3 bases and J by 2 bases, with 9 bases left in between. CDR3 DNA sequence: TGTGCCAGCAGCTCCAGACAGCCCTACGAGCAGTACTTC. Protein product: CASSSRQPYEQYF.

The V and J genes are TRBV11-2 and TRBJ2-7, with a weak D call TRBD1 (6 bases). In germline, CDR1 is SGHAT, CDR2 FQNNGV. V lost 2 bases, J lost 3 bases, and 14 bases lay in between. The CDR3 has 15 amino acids. CDR3 sequence reads: CASSLYGAGDYEQYF. CDR3 nucleotides: TGTGCCAGCAGCTTATATGGAGCAGGGGACTACGAGCAGTACTTC.

This chain's CDR3 is CASSPTGHRNYEQYF. CDR3 DNA: TGTGCCAGCAGTCCCACGGGACACCGAAACTACGAGCAGTACTTC. The rearrangement uses TRBV6-5 and TRBJ2-7; weak D call: TRBD1 (6 bases). The CDR3 consists of 15 residues. CDR1 MNHEY and CDR2 SVGAGI come from the germline V gene. V gave up 5 bases and J gave up 3 bases, with 17 bases separating them.

The chain recombines TRBV7-9 with TRBJ2-7; D may correspond to TRBD1 or TRBD2 (6 bases each). Trimming stripped 5 bases from V and 2 bases from J, with 19 bases between. CDR3 length: 16 amino acids. CDR1 is SEHNR and CDR2 is FQNEAQ in the germline V gene (reference sequence). The CDR3 DNA reads TGTGCCAGCAGCCAAAGGAGGGGGGCAGCCACCTACGAGCAGTACTTC. Protein: CASSQRRGAATYEQYF.

The rearrangement links TRBV9 to TRBJ2-7; D remains ambiguous. V shed 3 bases and J shed 6 bases, with 19 bases lying between them. CDR3 size: 15 residues. The germline CDR1 and CDR2 sequences are SGDLS and YYNGEE. CDR3 bases: TGTGCCAGCAGCGCGGACCTTTACTCTTTGTCCGAGCAGTACTTC. Translated: CASSADLYSLSEQYF.

This chain uses TRBV18 with TRBJ1-2; the match to TRBD1 covers 9 bases. V dropped 1 base and J dropped 4; count of bases not matched to a gene: 4. The CDR3 covers 15 residues. Germline lookup yields CDR1 KGHSH and CDR2 LQKENI. DNA of the CDR3: TGTGCCAGCTCACCACGGACAGGGGAAAGCTATGGCTACACCTTC. Its translation: CASSPRTGESYGYTF.

The gene calls are TRBV2 and TRBJ1-1, with D possibly being TRBD1 (6 bases). Germline V gene data show CDR1 as SNHLY and CDR2 as FYNNEI. The V and J ends lost 6 bases and 6 bases respectively, with 14 bases between them. The CDR3 has 13 residues. CDR3 in amino acids: CASSGQPGAEAFF. The CDR3 nucleotides are TGTGCCAGCAGCGGACAGCCGGGGGCTGAAGCTTTCTTT.

The rearrangement links TRBV9 to TRBJ2-1, with 10 bases matching TRBD1. This CDR3 has 14 residues. V gave up 3 bases and J gave up 7 bases; unmatched junction bases: 4. Germline V gives CDR1 SGDLS, CDR2 YYNGEE. Here the CDR3 reads CASSASGQGNEQFF. The DNA for the CDR3 is TGTGCCAGCAGCGCCTCGGGACAGGGGAATGAGCAGTTCTTC.

The chain combines TRBV6-6 with TRBJ2-5, with TRBD2 as a possible D gene (7 bases). Germline V gene sequence: CDR1 MNHNY, CDR2 SVGAGI (reference sequence). Between the trimmed V and J ends, which lost 6 bases and 4 bases, there was a span of 12 bases. The CDR3 spans 13 residues. DNA for the CDR3: TGTGCCAGCAGACCGGGGGGCGGAGAGACCCAGTACTTC. Protein: CASRPGGGETQYF.

In this sample, this clone turned up once. The chain combines TRBV2 with TRBJ2-4, with 7 bases fitting TRBD1. V gave up 4 bases and J gave up 5 bases; unmatched junction bases: 11. The CDR3 consists of 16 residues. Germline V lookup: CDR1 SNHLY, CDR2 FYNNEI. CDR3 sequence reads: CASSVRQNRGQNIQYF. CDR3 sequence (DNA): TGTGCCAGCAGTGTACGGCAAAACAGGGGTCAAAACATTCAGTACTTC. Full variable domain (rest looked up from reference TRBV2 and TRBJ2-4): EPEVTQTPSHQVTQMGQEVILRCVPISNHLYFYWYRQILGQKVEFLVSFYNNEISEKSEIFDDQFSVERPDGSNFTLKIRSTKLEDSAMYFCASSVRQNRGQNIQYFGAGTRLSVL.

The genes are TRBV7-6 and TRBJ2-7; 7 bases map to TRBD2. CDR3 length: 15 residues. CDR1 is SGHVS, CDR2 FNYEAQ, per germline. V gave up 2 bases and J gave up 2 bases; unmatched junction bases: 6. The CDR3 DNA follows: TGTGCCAGCAGCTTACGGGGCGGGGGACCCTACGAGCAGTACTTC. The encoded protein is CASSLRGGGPYEQYF.

This chain uses TRBV2 with TRBJ1-2, with D possibly TRBD1 on 6 matching bases. CDR3 length equals 13 residues. The V gene lost 6 bases and the J gene lost 8 bases, with 16 bases spanning the gap. CDR1 is SNHLY, CDR2 FYNNEI, per germline. CDR3 sequence (DNA): TGTGCCAGCAGCGCCTCGGGGGCTCGGGGCTACACCTTC. Translated, it gives CASSASGARGYTF.

To note about this clone: This CDR3 is also generated by other DNA sequences in the sample. This rearrangement joins TRBV7-2 to TRBJ2-5; D possibly corresponds to TRBD2 (6 bases). The CDR3 spans 13 residues. V lost 1 base and J lost 4, with 7 bases in between. CDR1 and CDR2 (germline): SGHTA, FQGNSA. Written as DNA, the CDR3 is TGTGCCAGCAGCTTAGTGGGGGGAGAGACCCAGTACTTC. Residues: CASSLVGGETQYF.